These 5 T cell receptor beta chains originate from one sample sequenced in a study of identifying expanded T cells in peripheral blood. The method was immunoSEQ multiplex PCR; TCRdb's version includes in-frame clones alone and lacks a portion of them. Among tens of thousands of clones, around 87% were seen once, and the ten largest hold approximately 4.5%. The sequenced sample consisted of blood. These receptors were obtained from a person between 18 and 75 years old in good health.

CDR3 protein: CASSDDRGRDEQYF. The CDR3 bases are TGCGCCAGCAGTGACGACAGGGGGCGCGACGAGCAGTACTTC. The chain employs TRBV10-1 and TRBJ2-7, with 10 bases fitting TRBD1. The germline gives CDR1 WNHNN, CDR2 SYGVQD (reference sequence). The CDR3 sequence is 14 residues long. Trimming took 3 bases from V and 5 from J; bases not matched to a gene: 4.

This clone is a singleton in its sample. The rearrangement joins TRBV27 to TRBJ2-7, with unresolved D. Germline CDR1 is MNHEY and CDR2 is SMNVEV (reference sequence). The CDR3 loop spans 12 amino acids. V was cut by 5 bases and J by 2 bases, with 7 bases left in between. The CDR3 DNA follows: TGTGCCAGCAGTCCTGCTACCTACGAGCAGTACTTC. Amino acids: CASSPATYEQYF.

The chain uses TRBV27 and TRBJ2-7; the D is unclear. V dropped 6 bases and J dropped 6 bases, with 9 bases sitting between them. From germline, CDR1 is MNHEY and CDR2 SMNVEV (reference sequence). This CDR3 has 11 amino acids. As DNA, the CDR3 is TGTGCCAGCAGCGCAGGAATCGAGCAGTACTTC. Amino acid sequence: CASSAGIEQYF.

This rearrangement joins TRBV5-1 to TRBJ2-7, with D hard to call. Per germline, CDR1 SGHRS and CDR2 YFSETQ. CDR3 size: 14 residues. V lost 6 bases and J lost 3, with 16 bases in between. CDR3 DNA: TGCGCCAGCAAATACAGATTTGGGGTCTACGAGCAGTACTTC. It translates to CASKYRFGVYEQYF.

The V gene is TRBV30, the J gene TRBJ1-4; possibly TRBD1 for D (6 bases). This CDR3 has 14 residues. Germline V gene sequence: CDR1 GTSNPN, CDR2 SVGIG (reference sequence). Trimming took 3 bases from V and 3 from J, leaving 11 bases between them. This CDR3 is CAWRTGWANEKLFF. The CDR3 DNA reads TGTGCCTGGAGAACAGGGTGGGCTAATGAAAAACTGTTTTTT.